Listed below are T cell receptor beta chains from one sample, sequenced in a study of T cells in Graves' hyperthyroidism and ophthalmopathy. TCRdb recomputed calls from the multiplex PCR reads with MiXCR, one row per CDR3 protein. The sample lists under 650,000 distinct CDR3 sequences; 15% to 20% were seen once. Sequenced sample: blood. These receptors all come from a woman in her twenties or thirties with Graves' hyperthyroidism. Each CDR3 is given with its conserved first and last residue. The D gene is left open where the match is weak. Size is stated for part of the rows, as once, few or many counts, or as a class when the clone is expanded.

cdr3_nt: TGCAGTGCATCCGGGACTAGCGTTAATGAGCAGTTCTTC
cdr3_aa: CSASGTSVNEQFF
d_call: TRBD2
v_call: TRBV20-1
clone_size: few
j_call: TRBJ2-1

cdr3_nt: TGTGCCAGCAGCTACGGGACTAGTGATTACCAGAACAATGAGCAGTTCTTC
cdr3_aa: CASSYGTSDYQNNEQFF
d_call: TRBD2
v_call: TRBV7-8
clone_size: many
j_call: TRBJ2-1

cdr3_nt: TGCAGCGTCACAGCCGCCACAGATACGCAGTATTTT
cdr3_aa: CSVTAATDTQYF
d_call: .
v_call: TRBV29-1
clone_size: many
j_call: TRBJ2-3

cdr3_nt: TGTGCCAGCTCCGGGTACATCGACAGGTTTGGTCGGTTCGGCTACACCTTC
cdr3_aa: CASSGYIDRFGRFGYTF
d_call: .
v_call: TRBV6-2/TRBV6-3
clone_size: few
j_call: TRBJ1-2

cdr3_nt: TGTGCCAGCAGTTACGGACAGGGGGCAGAGACCCAGTACTTC
cdr3_aa: CASSYGQGAETQYF
d_call: TRBD1
v_call: TRBV6-1
clone_size: many
j_call: TRBJ2-5

cdr3_nt: TGTGCCAGCAGTTTAAAATCAGATACGCAGTATTTT
cdr3_aa: CASSLKSDTQYF
d_call: .
v_call: TRBV27
clone_size: many
j_call: TRBJ2-3

cdr3_nt: TGTGCCAGCAGTTCGTTGAGCTATGGCTACACCTTC
cdr3_aa: CASSSLSYGYTF
d_call: .
v_call: TRBV12-3/TRBV12-4
clone_size: many
j_call: TRBJ1-2

cdr3_nt: TGCAGTGCTAGAGAAAGTTTAGGGGGTAGTGAGCAGTTCTTC
cdr3_aa: CSARESLGGSEQFF
d_call: .
v_call: TRBV20-1
clone_size: .
j_call: TRBJ2-1

cdr3_nt: TGTGCCAGCAGGTACCTCGGGACAGGGAACACTGAAGCTTTCTTT
cdr3_aa: CASRYLGTGNTEAFF
d_call: TRBD1
v_call: TRBV6-9
clone_size: .
j_call: TRBJ1-1

cdr3_nt: TGCAGTGCTAGGGCTTGGGGTTCGAACACCGGGGAGCTGTTTTTT
cdr3_aa: CSARAWGSNTGELFF
d_call: .
v_call: TRBV20-1
clone_size: .
j_call: TRBJ2-2

cdr3_nt: TGTGCCAGCAGTTTCTTCGCTAAGGACGAGCAGTACTTC
cdr3_aa: CASSFFAKDEQYF
d_call: .
v_call: TRBV27
clone_size: few
j_call: TRBJ2-7

cdr3_nt: TGTGCCAGCATGGCAGGGTTGAGAGAGACCCAGTACTTC
cdr3_aa: CASMAGLRETQYF
d_call: .
v_call: TRBV2
clone_size: few
j_call: TRBJ2-5

cdr3_nt: TGTGCCTGGAGTGTAAAATTGAACACTGAAGCTTTCTTT
cdr3_aa: CAWSVKLNTEAFF
d_call: .
v_call: TRBV30
clone_size: .
j_call: TRBJ1-1

cdr3_nt: TGTGCCAGCAGCTCCCGAGGGACTCTCACAGATACGCAGTATTTT
cdr3_aa: CASSSRGTLTDTQYF
d_call: .
v_call: TRBV28
clone_size: many
j_call: TRBJ2-3

cdr3_nt: TGTGCCAGCAGTCAATCCAGACTAGCTGCCAAGAGCTCCTACGAGCAGTACTTC
cdr3_aa: CASSQSRLAAKSSYEQYF
d_call: TRBD2
v_call: TRBV6-1
clone_size: few
j_call: TRBJ2-7

cdr3_nt: TGTGCCAGCAGCCCTAGGACTAGCGGGAGGGATCAAGAGACCCAGTACTTC
cdr3_aa: CASSPRTSGRDQETQYF
d_call: TRBD2
v_call: TRBV6-2/TRBV6-3
clone_size: few
j_call: TRBJ2-5

cdr3_nt: TGCAGTGCTAGAGATCTAAGGGGGGACGGCTCCTACAATGAGCAGTTCTTC
cdr3_aa: CSARDLRGDGSYNEQFF
d_call: .
v_call: TRBV20-1
clone_size: .
j_call: TRBJ2-1

cdr3_nt: TGCGCCAGCAGCCAAGATCGGGACTACAATGAGCAGTTCTTC
cdr3_aa: CASSQDRDYNEQFF
d_call: .
v_call: TRBV4-1
clone_size: .
j_call: TRBJ2-1

cdr3_nt: TGTGCCAGCAGCCTACCGAAGGCCACCCTCCACTTT
cdr3_aa: CASSLPKATLHF
d_call: .
v_call: TRBV9
clone_size: many
j_call: TRBJ1-6

cdr3_nt: TGCAGTGCTAGGACAGGGGGCCACTACGAGCAGTACTTC
cdr3_aa: CSARTGGHYEQYF
d_call: TRBD1
v_call: TRBV20-1
clone_size: many
j_call: TRBJ2-7

cdr3_nt: TGTGCCAGCAGCTCCAGACCCCTTTTAGCGGCCACCGGGGAGCTGTTTTTT
cdr3_aa: CASSSRPLLAATGELFF
d_call: .
v_call: TRBV5-5
clone_size: few
j_call: TRBJ2-2

cdr3_nt: TGCAGTGCTAGGGGACTAGCGGTGAACTACGAGCAGTACTTC
cdr3_aa: CSARGLAVNYEQYF
d_call: TRBD2
v_call: TRBV20-1
clone_size: many
j_call: TRBJ2-7

cdr3_nt: TGTGCCAGCAGCCCGGGTTCCAATTACAATGAGCAGTTCTTC
cdr3_aa: CASSPGSNYNEQFF
d_call: .
v_call: TRBV9
clone_size: many
j_call: TRBJ2-1

cdr3_nt: TGTGCCAGCAGTCCTGGGACAACGGGGCGTGAAAAACTGTTTTTT
cdr3_aa: CASSPGTTGREKLFF
d_call: .
v_call: TRBV2
clone_size: many
j_call: TRBJ1-4

cdr3_nt: TGTGCCAGCAGCTTGGCGAGGGACAGGGAAGGACATACGCAGTATTTT
cdr3_aa: CASSLARDREGHTQYF
d_call: TRBD1
v_call: TRBV5-6
clone_size: many
j_call: TRBJ2-3

cdr3_nt: TGTGCCTGGACCTATCCGGGACAGGGTTACGAGCAGTACTTC
cdr3_aa: CAWTYPGQGYEQYF
d_call: TRBD1
v_call: TRBV30
clone_size: many
j_call: TRBJ2-7

cdr3_nt: TGCAGCGTTGAAACCGGGGAGCTGTTTTTT
cdr3_aa: CSVETGELFF
d_call: .
v_call: TRBV29-1
clone_size: few
j_call: TRBJ2-2

cdr3_nt: TGTGCCAGCAGCCCCTCCGGGGCCAACGACCTGACTTTC
cdr3_aa: CASSPSGANDLTF
d_call: .
v_call: TRBV3-1
clone_size: .
j_call: TRBJ2-6

cdr3_nt: TGCAGTGCAACAAGGGCGCGTGGGAGTGGGACAGATACGCAGTATTTT
cdr3_aa: CSATRARGSGTDTQYF
d_call: .
v_call: TRBV20-1
clone_size: .
j_call: TRBJ2-3

cdr3_nt: TGCGCCAGCCGAAGAGGAGGGCCTAGTGGAGAGACCCAGTACTTC
cdr3_aa: CASRRGGPSGETQYF
d_call: .
v_call: TRBV10-2
clone_size: few
j_call: TRBJ2-5

cdr3_nt: TGTGCCAGCAGCGCGGACTCGGGGGATGAAAAACTGTTTTTT
cdr3_aa: CASSADSGDEKLFF
d_call: .
v_call: TRBV9
clone_size: few
j_call: TRBJ1-4

cdr3_nt: TGCGCCAGCAGCGAACAGGGGGGAGACAATGAGCAGTTCTTC
cdr3_aa: CASSEQGGDNEQFF
d_call: TRBD1
v_call: TRBV5-1
clone_size: few
j_call: TRBJ2-1

cdr3_nt: TGTGCCAGCAGTTTAGATGGGCTAGAGACCCAGTACTTC
cdr3_aa: CASSLDGLETQYF
d_call: .
v_call: TRBV28
clone_size: many
j_call: TRBJ2-5

cdr3_nt: TGTGCCAGCAGGATAGGCGGAATCTACAATGAGCAGTTCTTC
cdr3_aa: CASRIGGIYNEQFF
d_call: .
v_call: TRBV12-3/TRBV12-4
clone_size: many
j_call: TRBJ2-1

cdr3_nt: TGTGCCATCAGACCGACAAGGGAGGAGACCCAGTACTTC
cdr3_aa: CAIRPTREETQYF
d_call: .
v_call: TRBV10-3
clone_size: many
j_call: TRBJ2-5

cdr3_nt: TGTGCCAGCAGCTACGAAATGAGCACTGAAGCTTTCTTT
cdr3_aa: CASSYEMSTEAFF
d_call: .
v_call: TRBV7-8
clone_size: .
j_call: TRBJ1-1

cdr3_nt: TGTGCCAGCTCACCAGGGACAGGGGAGTATGAGCAGTTCTTC
cdr3_aa: CASSPGTGEYEQFF
d_call: TRBD1
v_call: TRBV18
clone_size: many
j_call: TRBJ2-1

cdr3_nt: TGTGCCAGTAGTCCCGGGACCTACAATGAGCAGTTCTTC
cdr3_aa: CASSPGTYNEQFF
d_call: .
v_call: TRBV19
clone_size: many
j_call: TRBJ2-1

cdr3_nt: TGTGCCAGCAGTGGAGGACAAATCAAAGCTTTCTTT
cdr3_aa: CASSGGQIKAFF
d_call: .
v_call: TRBV6-1
clone_size: many
j_call: TRBJ1-1

cdr3_nt: TGCAGTGCGGGGACTAGCGGGATATACGAGCAGTACTTC
cdr3_aa: CSAGTSGIYEQYF
d_call: TRBD2
v_call: TRBV20-1
clone_size: many
j_call: TRBJ2-7

cdr3_nt: TGTGCCAGCAGTTACTCGGTTACAGGGGAGGTCTATGGCTACACCTTC
cdr3_aa: CASSYSVTGEVYGYTF
d_call: TRBD1
v_call: TRBV6-5
clone_size: .
j_call: TRBJ1-2

cdr3_nt: TGTGCCAGCAGTGGCTGGCGGAACTATGGCTACACCTTC
cdr3_aa: CASSGWRNYGYTF
d_call: .
v_call: TRBV6-1
clone_size: many
j_call: TRBJ1-2

cdr3_nt: TGTGCCAGCAGCACCCGAAACAGCTTACAGGGAGAGGAGCAGTTCTTC
cdr3_aa: CASSTRNSLQGEEQFF
d_call: .
v_call: TRBV6-2/TRBV6-3
clone_size: few
j_call: TRBJ2-1

cdr3_nt: TGCGCCAGCAGCTTGGCCCAGTTTGGGGGGAATGAGCAGTTCTTC
cdr3_aa: CASSLAQFGGNEQFF
d_call: .
v_call: TRBV5-1
clone_size: .
j_call: TRBJ2-1

cdr3_nt: TGCAGTGCTAGAGACAGGTTTACGATGAACACTGAAGCTTTCTTT
cdr3_aa: CSARDRFTMNTEAFF
d_call: .
v_call: TRBV20-1
clone_size: many
j_call: TRBJ1-1

cdr3_nt: TGCGCCAACAGCTCGGACGGAGTCCCCTACGAGCAGTACTTC
cdr3_aa: CANSSDGVPYEQYF
d_call: .
v_call: TRBV10-1
clone_size: .
j_call: TRBJ2-7

cdr3_nt: TGTGCCAGCAGTGAAGTGAGACGGACCTCTGGAAACACCATATATTTT
cdr3_aa: CASSEVRRTSGNTIYF
d_call: .
v_call: TRBV2
clone_size: .
j_call: TRBJ1-3

cdr3_nt: TGTGCCAGCAGTTTTAGGGACGCCTACGAGCAGTACTTC
cdr3_aa: CASSFRDAYEQYF
d_call: .
v_call: TRBV28
clone_size: many
j_call: TRBJ2-7

cdr3_nt: TGTGCCAGCAGCTTGCTGAGTGGTTTCGGCACAGATACGCAGTATTTT
cdr3_aa: CASSLLSGFGTDTQYF
d_call: .
v_call: TRBV12-3/TRBV12-4
clone_size: few
j_call: TRBJ2-3

cdr3_nt: TGCGCCAGCAGCTTGGCGGCGGGAGGGCCCGTGACGGATACGCAGTATTTT
cdr3_aa: CASSLAAGGPVTDTQYF
d_call: TRBD2
v_call: TRBV5-1
clone_size: many
j_call: TRBJ2-3

cdr3_nt: TGTGCCAGCAGCTCCGACAACTTTGAAGAGACCCAGTACTTC
cdr3_aa: CASSSDNFEETQYF
d_call: .
v_call: TRBV7-2
clone_size: many
j_call: TRBJ2-5

cdr3_nt: TGTGCCAGCAGGGCGCCCTTTCCAGCCTTGGATGAAAAACTGTTTTTT
cdr3_aa: CASRAPFPALDEKLFF
d_call: .
v_call: TRBV6-2/TRBV6-3
clone_size: .
j_call: TRBJ1-4